The present entry profiles one T cell receptor beta chain with its context. Its specificity is not known. FACS was used to enrich TEMRA cells, whereas the CD8+ and CD4+ T cells were obtained by negative isolation. The sample originates from a study of CD8 T cells in Susac syndrome. Study-level background: There were Susac syndrome patients who were therapy-naive at blood draw, others on corticosteroids, and others on intravenous immunoglobulin alone. Findings and caveats of the study: The CD4+ T cell repertoires of Susac syndrome were found to show no clonal expansion.

RNA in amounts of about 0.5 to 1 ug was reverse transcribed with random hexamers. The authors amplified TCR beta CDR3 across 54 Vbeta and 13 Jbeta using immunoSEQ multiplex PCR. TCRdb reprocessed the immunoSEQ multiplex PCR reads via MiXCR and lists one record per CDR3 protein. The sample gives fewer than 200,000 distinct CDR3 sequences, about 91% of which show up once; 0.085% to 0.1% is in the top ten. Germline loops: CDR1 MNHEY, CDR2 SVGAGI. This CDR3 has 16 amino acids. The V end was cut by 4 bases, the J end by 5 bases, with 17 bases between. The chain uses TRBV6-5 and TRBJ2-2; D is perhaps TRBD1 or TRBD2 (5 bases each). The sample was CD4+ T cells from PBMCs. This clonotype was obtained from a human donor with Susac syndrome. CDR3 residues: CASSSGTRLLTGELFF. CDR3 coding DNA: TGTGCCAGCAGTTCCGGGACGAGACTGTTGACCGGGGAGCTGTTTTTT.